This T cell receptor beta chain came from a study of CD8 T cells in ankylosing spondylitis. Study conclusions and caveats: Disease-linked clones displayed a CD8+ phenotype and appeared relatively rarely in peripheral blood. A TCR beta motif of about 8 highly homologous variants appeared characteristic of ankylosing spondylitis blood. Reportedly, significant enrichment of disease-linked clones occurred in matched ankylosing spondylitis synovial fluid.

V was cut by 4 bases and J by 4 bases, with 16 bases left in between. Per the germline V gene, CDR1 is GTSNPN and CDR2 is SVGIG (reference sequence). The CDR3 spans 14 residues. Making use of molecular barcodes, quantitative 5'-RACE generated TCR beta libraries. TCRdb called the 5' RACE reads again in MiXCR, with one record for every CDR3 protein. This table holds some 200,000 distinct CDR3 sequences, around 13% found once. This clonotype was seen more than once but under ten times. The antigen is not known. The receptor was isolated from a male donor with ankylosing spondylitis or in good health (not recorded which). The chain employs TRBV30 and TRBJ1-1; tentatively, D is TRBD1 (6 bases). The specimen sequenced was blood, either unsorted or a sorted T cell fraction (not recorded which). The CDR3 DNA sequence: TGTGCCTGGACCTGGGGGGCCTGGGCCACTGAAGCTTTCTTT. Encoded protein: CAWTWGAWATEAFF.